This T cell receptor (beta chain) appears in the sequencing data of a study of blood T cell repertoires in COVID-19. Study-level information: COVID-19 samples from acute and convalescent phases originated in the United States, Italy and Spain. In each case, the material was cDNA or gDNA derived from T cells, B-cell-depleted T cells, or PBMCs.

Enrolled during active infection, Seattle patients were then followed longitudinally. The CDR3 loop spans 18 amino acids. Trimming stripped 1 base from V and 0 bases from J, with 18 bases between. The germline gives CDR1 LGHDT, CDR2 YNNKEL (reference sequence). Method: immunoSEQ multiplex PCR; TCRdb's copy keeps in-frame clones and lacks some. The table shows about 150,000 clones, with about 83% occurring only once. Sequenced input: peripheral blood. J is TRBJ1-2 and V is TRBV3-1 (or the pseudogene TRBV3-2); possibly TRBD1 for D (5 bases). The clonotype was recovered from an older woman with COVID-19, enrolled during active disease. CDR3 residues: CASSQAMGLSRANYGYTF. The CDR3 bases are TGTGCCAGCAGCCAAGCTATGGGACTGAGTAGAGCTAACTATGGCTACACCTTC.